The source of this TCR beta chain is a study of T-cell reconstitution after alpha-beta-depleted transplantation in children. Findings of the study overall: T-cell counts and diversity at one year post-transplant came mainly from newly produced T cells. The study traced high day-60 TCRbeta diversity in some patients to surviving recipient T cells and thymic progenitors. By about two months after transplant, alpha-beta T cells reportedly arose from several hundred graft clones that had expanded.

V shed 5 bases and J shed 0 bases, with 17 bases lying between them. The CDR3 spans 17 residues. Remarks on this clonotype: The antigen remains undetermined.

Unique molecular identifiers were incorporated into the prepared TCRbeta library. TCRdb ran MiXCR on the PCR reads and lists one entry per CDR3 protein. The sample has about 90,000 distinct CDR3 sequences, 15% seen once. V gene TRBV12-3 or TRBV12-4 combines with J gene TRBJ1-5, with D possibly TRBD1 on 6 matching bases. The starting material was PBMCs, mostly from graft donor cells, obtained 180 days after TCRalphabeta/CD19-depleted stem cell transplant. The clonotype was recovered from a male patient between 2 and 15 years old who had a stem cell transplant for acute lymphoblastic leukemia, so the T cells may come from the graft donor. The CDR3 DNA is TGTGCCAGCAGTACGGACACTTGGACAGTTAGCAATCAGCCCCAGCATTTT. Residues: CASSTDTWTVSNQPQHF.